A selection of T cell receptor beta chains follows, all from one sample in a study of T cell responses to AZD1222 COVID-19 vaccine. TCRdb keeps only in-frame clones here, not all; method: immunoSEQ multiplex PCR. The sample lists roughly 140,000 clones; around nine tenths were seen once. The specimen comprised peripheral blood, sampled on day 0 of AZD1222 vaccination. These TCRs come from an adult in good health. CDR3s include the opening cysteine and the closing phenylalanine or tryptophan. D genes are given only for firm matches. Clone size appears in some rows only: once, few, many, or a class for an expanded clone.

V	size	J	D	DNA	CDR3
TRBV2	.	TRBJ2-5	TRBD1	TGTGCCAGAAGGACAGGGGGCGGGGAGACCCAGTACTTC	CARRTGGGETQYF
TRBV6-1	.	TRBJ2-7	.	TGTGCCAGCAGTGAAGCTAGCGCGGGAGCGAAGGGGGTGCAGTACTTC	CASSEASAGAKGVQYF
TRBV5-1	.	TRBJ2-5	.	TGCGCCAGCAGCTTGGCTGTTTTAGCCAAGCAAGAGACCCAGTACTTC	CASSLAVLAKQETQYF
TRBV19	.	TRBJ1-4	TRBD1	TGTGCCAGTAGTAACAGGGGTTATGCGACTAATGAAAAACTGTTTTTT	CASSNRGYATNEKLFF
TRBV5-1	many	TRBJ2-3	TRBD1	TGCGCCAGCAGCTTGGTGGGACAGGGAGTCCCCACAGATACGCAGTATTTT	CASSLVGQGVPTDTQYF
TRBV5-1	.	TRBJ2-1	.	TGCGCCAGCAGCCCGGTTGGGAGAGGGGGGTACAATGAGCAGTTCTTC	CASSPVGRGGYNEQFF
TRBV25-1	once	TRBJ1-2	.	TGTGCCAGCAGTCGACCCACAGGTTTTGGCTACACCTTC	CASSRPTGFGYTF
TRBV28	.	TRBJ2-4	.	TGTGCCAGCAGTCCCCTACACAGGAGTCTAGCCAAAAACATTCAGTACTTC	CASSPLHRSLAKNIQYF
TRBV11-3	.	TRBJ2-3	.	TGTGCCAGCAGCTTAGACGGCAACACAGATACGCAGTATTTT	CASSLDGNTDTQYF
TRBV7-2	.	TRBJ2-3	.	TGTGCCAGCAGCTTAGACCAACTAGAATATTCAGATACGCAGTATTTT	CASSLDQLEYSDTQYF
TRBV5-1	.	TRBJ2-1	TRBD1	TGCGCCAGCAGCTTCCAGGGGGACTACAATGAGCAGTTCTTC	CASSFQGDYNEQFF
TRBV5-6	once	TRBJ1-6	.	TGTGCCAGCGGTCTTAGGCCTAACGGGTCACCCCTCCACTTT	CASGLRPNGSPLHF
TRBV11-1	.	TRBJ2-7	.	TGTGCCAGCTCAGGAGGAGCGGCAGCCTACGAGCAGTACTTC	CASSGGAAAYEQYF
TRBV27	.	TRBJ2-1	.	TGTGCCAGCAGTTTCCAGGGGGGCGCGAATGATGAGCAGTTCTTC	CASSFQGGANDEQFF
TRBV18	.	TRBJ1-1	TRBD1	TGTGCCAGCTCCCGGACAGGGATGAACACTGAAGCTTTCTTT	CASSRTGMNTEAFF
TRBV2	.	TRBJ1-5	.	TGTGCCAGCAGTGAAGCGCTTCGGGGGTTTCAGCCCCAGCATTTT	CASSEALRGFQPQHF
TRBV6-4	.	TRBJ2-3	TRBD2	TGTGCCAGCAGTGAACAGGGGACTAGCGGTACAGATACGCAGTATTTT	CASSEQGTSGTDTQYF
TRBV30	.	TRBJ1-1	.	TGTGCCTGGAGTCGGCAGGCGAACACTGAAGCTTTCTTT	CAWSRQANTEAFF
TRBV27	few	TRBJ2-3	.	TGTGCCAGCAGTTTGACAGTTTCTAGCACAGATACGCAGTATTTT	CASSLTVSSTDTQYF
TRBV30	.	TRBJ1-4	.	TGTGCCTGGGGACAGCCTAATGAAAAACTGTTTTTT	CAWGQPNEKLFF
TRBV18	.	TRBJ2-3	.	TGTGCCAGCTCCCGCACAGATACGCAGTATTTT	CASSRTDTQYF
TRBV15	.	TRBJ1-2	TRBD1	TGTGCCACCAGCAGCGGACAGGGAACGCCCCTATACGGCTACACCTTC	CATSSGQGTPLYGYTF